The clone carrying this T cell receptor beta chain was counted between two and nine times. Its antigen remains unknown. Time point described: pre-sensitization, week 0. Treatment of the sample: therapeutic diphenylcyclopropenone sensitization with weekly scalp DPC. Trimming took 6 bases from V and 5 from J, leaving 11 bases between them. The CDR3 extends over 12 amino acids. The sample originates from a study of human T cells and chemical hapten exposure. Findings and limits, study-wide: Donors were affected by alopecia, so their immune reaction might vary from that of healthy individuals.

MiXCR was run by TCRdb on the RACE reads, yielding one entry per CDR3 protein. Seen here are 270,000 or so distinct CDR3 sequences, approximately 7.5% observed once, and the top ten hold more than 1%. This rearrangement joins TRBV12-3 or TRBV12-4 to TRBJ2-7; D remains ambiguous. Sequenced here: whole blood, sampled in connection with sensitization to the hapten diphenylcyclopropenone (DPC). This receptor was taken from a man between 18 and 35 years old with alopecia areata. Some clones in this sample may be carry-over from other donors' samples. CDR3 DNA sequence: TGTGCCAGCAGCCCTGACCGAGACGAGCAGTACGTC. This encodes CASSPDRDEQYV.